This T cell receptor beta chain emerged from a study of cytomegalovirus exposure and HLA in healthy donors. The wider study: Previous work identified some 120 million unique TCR beta sequences from 150 million to 200 million T cells. General study points: Productive status was seen about 90% or about 30% of the time for most TCR beta V segments in an earlier analysis. Cytomegalovirus-associated TCR beta chains were listed, numbering roughly 150.

Per the germline V gene, CDR1 is SGDLS and CDR2 is YYNGEE. Trimming removed 8 bases from V and 2 bases from J, with 15 bases in between. The CDR3 length is 14 residues. The PCR contained 60 Vbeta and 13 Jbeta primers. Clones were read by immunoSEQ multiplex PCR, and TCRdb kept only the in-frame ones, dropping some. The sample includes 100,000 to 150,000 clones, approximately 72% seen only once; the top ten take less than 2%. On this clone itself: Its matching antigen is unknown.

The origin of this receptor is a man between 18 and 35 years old in good health and CMV-seronegative. Input material: PBMCs. V gene TRBV9 combines with J gene TRBJ2-3; possible D gene TRBD2, 6 bases. DNA for the CDR3: TGTGCCAGAGGACTAACGGCAAACACAGATACGCAGTATTTT. Amino acids: CARGLTANTDTQYF.